These 5 T cell receptor beta chains share one sample of origin, sequenced in a study of cytomegalovirus exposure and HLA in healthy donors (dated by TCRdb to the late 2010s). Libraries were built with the immunoSEQ multiplex PCR assay. For the multiplex PCR, a mixture combining 60 forward primers for TCR Vbeta segments and 13 reverse primers for TCR Jbeta segments was used. TCRdb mirrors the immuneACCESS table, restricted to in-frame sequences. Some clones are absent from its copies; in checked studies, under half trace to an unresolved V gene, and the reason for the others is unknown. The sample table holds approximately 130,000 clones, of which approximately 80% were seen once. Around 1.2% of the sample is in the top ten clones. The sequencing sample was made of PBMCs. The receptors shown here come from a man between 45 and 60 years old in good health and CMV-seronegative.

This clone was recorded only once. V gene TRBV25-1 combines with J gene TRBJ2-2; a possible D gene is TRBD1 (7 bases). The CDR3 extends over 14 amino acids. Trimming shortened V by 6 bases and J by 5 bases, and 13 bases separated the two germline ends. Germline V gives CDR1 MGHDK, CDR2 SYGVNS. The CDR3, as DNA: TGTGCCAGCAGCTTTCAGGGGGGAACCGGGGAGCTGTTTTTT. This codes for CASSFQGGTGELFF. The full variable domain, rest sourced from reference TRBV25-1 and TRBJ2-2, is EADIYQTPRYLVIGTGKKITLECSQTMGHDKMYWYQQDPGMELHLIHYSYGVNSTEKGDLSSESTVSRIRTEHFPLTLESARPSHTSQYLCASSFQGGTGELFFGEGSRLTVL.

The chain carries TRBV7-9 and TRBJ2-7; TRBD2 aligns across 9 bases. J was trimmed by 6 bases and V by 5 bases; bases with no gene match: 8. The CDR3 is 14 residues long. Germline V gives CDR1 SEHNR, CDR2 FQNEAQ (reference sequence). The CDR3 sequence is CASSPSGRQGEQYF. CDR3 nucleotides: TGTGCCAGCAGCCCGAGCGGGAGGCAGGGCGAGCAGTACTTC.

The rearrangement uses TRBV5-4 and TRBJ2-3, with D uncertain. Trimming removed 2 bases from V and 6 bases from J, with 10 bases in between. CDR3 length: 13 amino acids. Looked up from germline, CDR1 is SGHNT and CDR2 is YYREEE (reference sequence). The DNA of the CDR3 is TGTGCCAGCAGCTTAACGCTTCGGGATACGCAGTATTTT. Its translation: CASSLTLRDTQYF. Filled out from reference TRBV5-4 and TRBJ2-3, the complete variable domain reads ETGVTQSPTHLIKTRGQQVTLRCSSQSGHNTVSWYQQALGQGPQFIFQYYREEENGRGNFPPRFSGLQFPNYSSELNVNALELDDSALYLCASSLTLRDTQYFGPGTRLTVL.

The chain has TRBV5-1 and TRBJ2-1, with 8 bases identical to TRBD2. This CDR3 contains 15 residues. V lost 3 bases and J lost 0; bases outside the gene matches: 2. Germline V lookup: CDR1 SGHRS, CDR2 YFSETQ. CDR3 residues: CASSSSGGSYNEQFF. The CDR3 coding sequence is TGCGCCAGCAGCTCGAGCGGGGGCTCCTACAATGAGCAGTTCTTC.

The V gene is TRBV5-1, the J gene TRBJ1-1; the match to TRBD1 covers 9 bases. The CDR3 is 17 residues long. The germline V gene has CDR1 SGHRS and CDR2 YFSETQ. V gave up 4 bases and J gave up 2 bases; unmatched junction bases: 12. The CDR3 spells CASSAKHNRGPNTEAFF. CDR3 coding DNA: TGCGCCAGCAGCGCTAAACACAACAGGGGGCCAAACACTGAAGCTTTCTTT.